One and the same sample provided the 7 T cell receptor beta chains below, sequenced in a study of vaccination and CD4 T cells after COVID-19. Sample treatment: approximately 10-day PBMC culture with coronavirus spike peptide pools or control peptides (ViraFEST assay). Sequencing of the DNA from cultured CD4+ T cells was carried out with the Oncomine TCR Beta short-read assay. TCRdb reprocessed the PCR reads via MiXCR and lists one record per CDR3 protein. The table lists about 19,000 distinct CDR3 sequences, roughly 55% of them singletons, with approximately 7.5% in the top ten. These receptors have no identified antigens. Source material: CD4+ T cells from blood, cultured in vitro. The receptors were sampled from a human donor who had recovered from COVID-19.

The chain employs TRBV7-3 and TRBJ2-5; D gene ambiguous. V lost 2 bases and J 1 base, leaving 5 bases between the germline ends. CDR1 and CDR2 (germline): SGHTA, FQGTGA. The length of the CDR3 is 13 residues. CDR3 residues: CASSLATQETQYF. The CDR3 DNA sequence: TGTGCCAGCAGCTTAGCGACCCAAGAGACCCAGTACTTC. The whole variable domain, remainder taken from reference TRBV7-3 and TRBJ2-5, is GAGVSQTPSNKVTEKGKYVELRCDPISGHTALYWYRQSLGQGPEFLIYFQGTGAADDSGLPNDRFFAVRPEGSVSTLKIQRTERGDSAVYLCASSLATQETQYFGPGTRLLVL.

The chain has TRBV7-2 and TRBJ1-6; possible D gene TRBD1, 5 bases. The CDR3 is made up of 16 amino acids. Germline assignment: CDR1 SGHTA and CDR2 FQGNSA. V was trimmed by 5 bases and J by 3 bases, leaving 14 bases between them. The DNA of the CDR3 is TGTGCCAGCAGCCCCTCAACAGGCGACTATAATTCACCCCTCCACTTT. Its protein is CASSPSTGDYNSPLHF.

This chain's CDR3 is CASSLGGAENSPLHF. CDR3 sequence (DNA): TGTGCCAGCAGCTTAGGAGGGGCAGAGAATTCACCCCTCCACTTT. The chain recombines TRBV7-9 with TRBJ1-6; D may be TRBD1 (5 bases). V lost 1 base and J lost 7, with 11 bases in between. This CDR3 spans 15 amino acids. From germline, CDR1 is SEHNR and CDR2 FQNEAQ (reference sequence).

This chain joins TRBV3-1 and TRBJ2-7; 10 positions match TRBD1. Germline V gives CDR1 LGHDT, CDR2 YNNKEL (reference sequence). The CDR3 sequence is 14 residues long. Germline trimming cut 4 bases from V and 3 bases from J; bases unmatched to any gene: 3. As DNA, the CDR3 is TGTGCCAGCAGCCCGGGACAGGGGAGCTACGAGCAGTACTTC. Encoded protein: CASSPGQGSYEQYF.

The rearrangement joins TRBV4-2 to TRBJ1-6; no firm D call. The V and J ends lost 1 base and 5 bases respectively, with 6 bases between them. This CDR3 comprises 14 residues. The germline gives CDR1 LGHNA, CDR2 YNFKEQ. The CDR3 nucleotides are TGTGCCAGCAGCCAAGTATTGGATAATTCACCCCTCCACTTT. Translated, it gives CASSQVLDNSPLHF.

V gene TRBV27 combines with J gene TRBJ2-1, with TRBD2 identical over 10 bases. V was pared by 6 bases and J by 4 bases, with 6 bases of the junction left unmatched. CDR3 length equals 15 residues. Germline CDR1 and CDR2: MNHEY and SMNVEV (reference sequence). CDR3 nucleotides: TGTGCCAGCAGCCCGGGACTAGCGCGGTACAATGAGCAGTTCTTC. It encodes CASSPGLARYNEQFF.

The rearrangement uses TRBV7-8 and TRBJ2-4; D is possibly TRBD1 (5 bases). V was shortened by 3 bases and J by 4 bases, with 7 bases between the two germline ends. Germline CDR1 reads SGHVS; CDR2 reads FQNEAQ. This CDR3 has 13 amino acids. The CDR3 reads CASSFSGKNIQYF. The CDR3 coding sequence is TGTGCCAGCAGCTTTTCAGGGAAAAACATTCAGTACTTC.